The rows below give T cell receptor beta chains drawn from one sample of a study of control samples from healthy donors and cancer patients. Generated by immunoSEQ multiplex PCR, the TCRdb table keeps only in-frame clones and is missing some. Here the sample spans about 160,000 clones, about 90% being singletons. Material for sequencing was blood. The receptors come from a man aged 25-40 years in good health. Each CDR3 is given with its conserved first and last residue. The D gene is left open where the match is weak. Where a row states a size, it is once, few, many or the class of an expanded clone; other rows omit it.

V	D	size	J	CDR3	DNA
TRBV6-4	TRBD1	NA	TRBJ1-1	CARRGTGNTEAFF	TGTGCCCGCCGGGGGACAGGGAACACTGAAGCTTTCTTT
TRBV12-5	NA	NA	TRBJ2-2	CASTPDSENTGELFF	TGTGCTAGCACCCCGGACAGTGAGAACACCGGGGAGCTGTTTTTT
TRBV5-1	TRBD2	NA	TRBJ2-7	CASSFFSGIGHTGSSYEQYF	TGCGCCAGCAGCTTCTTTAGCGGGATAGGGCATACCGGAAGCTCCTACGAGCAGTACTTC
TRBV7-9	NA	NA	TRBJ2-5	CASSLKRTLQETQYF	TGTGCCAGCAGCCTAAAAAGGACTCTGCAAGAGACCCAGTACTTC
TRBV28	NA	NA	TRBJ2-3	CASSLSGNTQYF	TGTGCCAGCAGTTTATCGGGGAATACGCAGTATTTT
TRBV6-5	NA	few	TRBJ2-4	CASRQGGGKNIQYF	TGTGCCAGCCGTCAGGGGGGGGGAAAAAACATTCAGTACTTC
TRBV11-1	NA	NA	TRBJ2-1	CASSRRGLDYNEQFF	TGTGCCAGCAGCCGCAGGGGACTGGACTACAATGAGCAGTTCTTC
TRBV5-1	NA	NA	TRBJ2-2	CASSISNTGELFF	TGCGCCAGCAGCATCTCGAACACCGGGGAGCTGTTTTTT
TRBV4-1	NA	NA	TRBJ2-5	CASSPGGGAETQYF	TGCGCCAGCAGCCCCGGTGGGGGGGCAGAGACCCAGTACTTC
TRBV25-1	NA	NA	TRBJ1-2	CASSDRTADGYTF	TGTGCCAGCAGTGATAGGACAGCCGATGGCTACACCTTC
TRBV5-1	TRBD1	NA	TRBJ2-3	CASSPGQTTSSTDTQYF	TGCGCCAGCAGCCCGGGACAGACCACATCGAGCACAGATACGCAGTATTTT
TRBV6-5	TRBD1	once	TRBJ1-1	CASSYSRTGPNTEAFF	TGTGCCAGCAGTTACTCGAGGACAGGACCGAACACTGAAGCTTTCTTT